This is a list of T cell receptor beta chains from one sample in a study of breast tumors, draining lymph nodes, adjacent tissues. TCRdb re-called the multiplex PCR reads through MiXCR, storing one row per CDR3 protein. Counted here are approximately 140,000 distinct CDR3 sequences, less than 35% occurring once; the ten biggest clones make up about 2.3%. Source material: axillary lymph node tissue. These receptors were collected from a female donor with breast cancer. Some clones in this sample may be carry-over from other donors' samples. CDR3s include the opening cysteine and the closing phenylalanine or tryptophan. The D gene is left open where the match is weak. Some rows have no size entry. The others give once, few or many, or a class for an expanded clone.

cdr3_aa: CASSFFSGGGETQYF
cdr3_nt: TGTGCCAGCAGTTTCTTTAGCGGGGGGGGGGAGACCCAGTACTTC
v_call: TRBV12-3/TRBV12-4
d_call: TRBD2
clone_size: many
j_call: TRBJ2-5

cdr3_aa: CASSVPLAGGRDTQYF
cdr3_nt: TGTGCCAGCAGTGTGCCACTAGCGGGGGGTAGAGATACGCAGTATTTT
v_call: TRBV2
d_call: TRBD2
clone_size: many
j_call: TRBJ2-3

cdr3_aa: CASSYRTGASTDTQYF
cdr3_nt: TGTGCCAGCAGTTACCGGACAGGTGCTAGCACAGATACGCAGTATTTT
v_call: TRBV6-5
d_call: TRBD1
clone_size: many
j_call: TRBJ2-3

cdr3_aa: CASSLASSPTVTQFF
cdr3_nt: TGTGCCAGCAGCTTAGCTAGTTCTCCTACGGTAACGCAGTTCTTC
v_call: TRBV7-2
d_call: .
clone_size: many
j_call: TRBJ2-1

cdr3_aa: CASSLVTSHTGEPFF
cdr3_nt: TGCGCCAGCAGCTTGGTGACTAGTCACACCGGGGAGCCGTTTTTT
v_call: TRBV5-1
d_call: .
clone_size: .
j_call: TRBJ2-2

cdr3_aa: CASSLGSGNSPLHF
cdr3_nt: TGTGCCAGCAGCTTGGGGTCCGGAAATTCACCCCTCCACTTT
v_call: TRBV5-6
d_call: .
clone_size: many
j_call: TRBJ1-6

cdr3_aa: CASSLDLSVKLFF
cdr3_nt: TGTGCCAGCAGCTTGGACCTCTCTGTAAAACTGTTTTTT
v_call: TRBV5-5
d_call: .
clone_size: many
j_call: TRBJ1-4

cdr3_aa: CASSEAWGSNYGYTF
cdr3_nt: TGTGCCAGCAGTGAAGCGTGGGGGTCCAACTATGGCTACACCTTC
v_call: TRBV6-1
d_call: .
clone_size: many
j_call: TRBJ1-2

cdr3_aa: CSAPGQGTQNTEAFF
cdr3_nt: TGCAGTGCTCCCGGACAGGGGACACAGAACACTGAAGCTTTCTTT
v_call: TRBV20-1
d_call: TRBD1
clone_size: .
j_call: TRBJ1-1

cdr3_aa: CASSFRLAGSTDTQYF
cdr3_nt: TGTGCCAGCAGCTTCCGACTAGCAGGTAGCACAGATACGCAGTATTTT
v_call: TRBV12-3/TRBV12-4
d_call: TRBD2
clone_size: .
j_call: TRBJ2-3

cdr3_aa: CASSRIGRANEQFF
cdr3_nt: TGTGCCAGCAGCCGAATCGGCAGGGCCAATGAGCAGTTCTTC
v_call: TRBV3-1
d_call: .
clone_size: .
j_call: TRBJ2-1

cdr3_aa: CSVEATLARSTDSTDTQYF
cdr3_nt: TGCAGCGTTGAGGCTACTCTGGCCAGGTCGACCGATAGCACAGATACGCAGTATTTT
v_call: TRBV29-1
d_call: .
clone_size: many
j_call: TRBJ2-3

cdr3_aa: CASSTVSVSYNEQFF
cdr3_nt: TGCGCCAGCAGCACAGTCTCGGTCTCCTACAATGAGCAGTTCTTC
v_call: TRBV10-2
d_call: .
clone_size: many
j_call: TRBJ2-1

cdr3_aa: CSARSGLAGKETQYF
cdr3_nt: TGCAGTGCTAGATCCGGACTAGCGGGTAAAGAGACCCAGTACTTC
v_call: TRBV20-1
d_call: TRBD2
clone_size: many
j_call: TRBJ2-5

cdr3_aa: CAWTRFGGSSPLHF
cdr3_nt: TGTGCCTGGACCCGTTTTGGGGGAAGCTCACCCCTCCACTTT
v_call: TRBV30
d_call: .
clone_size: many
j_call: TRBJ1-6

cdr3_aa: CSATGRVNTEAFF
cdr3_nt: TGCAGTGCCACCGGACGGGTGAACACTGAAGCTTTCTTT
v_call: TRBV20-1
d_call: .
clone_size: .
j_call: TRBJ1-1

cdr3_aa: CASSPRTGDGSPLHF
cdr3_nt: TGTGCCAGCAGCCCAAGGACAGGGGATGGTTCACCCCTCCACTTT
v_call: TRBV3-1
d_call: TRBD1
clone_size: .
j_call: TRBJ1-6

cdr3_aa: CASGRRGGYTF
cdr3_nt: TGTGCTAGTGGGCGGAGAGGAGGCTACACCTTC
v_call: TRBV12-5
d_call: .
clone_size: many
j_call: TRBJ1-2

cdr3_aa: CAWSAKGVNYGYTF
cdr3_nt: TGTGCCTGGAGTGCGAAGGGTGTCAACTATGGCTACACCTTC
v_call: TRBV30
d_call: .
clone_size: many
j_call: TRBJ1-2

cdr3_aa: CASSQDLQSYEQSF
cdr3_nt: TGTGCCAGCAGCCAAGATTTACAGAGTTACGAGCAGTCCTTC
v_call: TRBV14
d_call: .
clone_size: .
j_call: TRBJ2-7

cdr3_aa: CASSEAMPGTSSYEQYF
cdr3_nt: TGTGCCAGCAGTGAAGCGATGCCAGGGACAAGCTCCTACGAGCAGTACTTC
v_call: TRBV6-1
d_call: .
clone_size: many
j_call: TRBJ2-7

cdr3_aa: CASSHSALSGSPLHF
cdr3_nt: TGTGCCAGCAGTCACTCGGCCCTCTCAGGCTCACCCCTCCACTTT
v_call: TRBV6-6
d_call: .
clone_size: many
j_call: TRBJ1-6

cdr3_aa: CASSFRGTGIPGELFF
cdr3_nt: TGTGCCAGCAGTTTCCGCGGGACAGGGATCCCCGGGGAGCTGTTTTTT
v_call: TRBV28
d_call: TRBD1
clone_size: few
j_call: TRBJ2-2

cdr3_aa: CASSQEGVSSPLHF
cdr3_nt: TGCGCCAGCAGCCAAGAAGGTGTGAGTTCACCCCTCCACTTT
v_call: TRBV4-1
d_call: .
clone_size: many
j_call: TRBJ1-6

cdr3_aa: CSACQAGTDTQYF
cdr3_nt: TGCAGTGCTTGTCAAGCGGGGACAGATACGCAGTATTTT
v_call: TRBV20-1
d_call: TRBD2
clone_size: many
j_call: TRBJ2-3

cdr3_aa: CASSAPGGLTLGYTF
cdr3_nt: TGTGCCAGCAGCGCACCGGGGGGCCTTACCCTGGGCTACACCTTC
v_call: TRBV3-1
d_call: .
clone_size: many
j_call: TRBJ1-2

cdr3_aa: CSARDIAGIQETLYF
cdr3_nt: TGCAGTGCTAGAGATATAGCGGGGATCCAAGAGACCCTGTACTTC
v_call: TRBV20-1
d_call: TRBD2
clone_size: once
j_call: TRBJ2-5

cdr3_aa: CSARDLGEETQYF
cdr3_nt: TGCAGTGCTAGAGATTTGGGGGAAGAGACCCAGTACTTC
v_call: TRBV20-1
d_call: .
clone_size: many
j_call: TRBJ2-5

cdr3_aa: CASSQLVDILYGYTF
cdr3_nt: TGTGCCAGCAGTCAACTGGTAGACATACTCTATGGCTACACCTTC
v_call: TRBV6-1
d_call: .
clone_size: .
j_call: TRBJ1-2

cdr3_aa: CASSVRGTYQETQYF
cdr3_nt: TGTGCCAGCAGCGTAAGGGGAACGTACCAAGAGACCCAGTACTTC
v_call: TRBV7-9
d_call: .
clone_size: .
j_call: TRBJ2-5

cdr3_aa: CSETTGLMNTIYF
cdr3_nt: TGCAGCGAGACGACGGGACTTATGAACACCATATATTTT
v_call: TRBV29-1
d_call: .
clone_size: .
j_call: TRBJ1-3

cdr3_aa: CSARGDRAGNRLFF
cdr3_nt: TGCAGCGCTAGAGGGGACAGGGCAGGAAATAGACTGTTTTTT
v_call: TRBV20-1
d_call: TRBD1
clone_size: .
j_call: TRBJ1-4

cdr3_aa: CASSPPGQGPQYF
cdr3_nt: TGTGCCAGCTCACCCCCGGGACAGGGGCCGCAGTATTTT
v_call: TRBV18
d_call: TRBD1
clone_size: many
j_call: TRBJ2-3

cdr3_aa: CASSRTGGGFTDTQYF
cdr3_nt: TGTGCCAGCAGCCGCACCGGCGGGGGGTTTACAGATACGCAGTATTTT
v_call: TRBV5-8
d_call: TRBD2
clone_size: many
j_call: TRBJ2-3

cdr3_aa: CASDNRGTNSPLHF
cdr3_nt: TGTGCCAGCGATAATAGGGGGACAAATTCACCCCTCCACTTT
v_call: TRBV28
d_call: .
clone_size: many
j_call: TRBJ1-6

cdr3_aa: CASSPKTGGPGANVLTF
cdr3_nt: TGTGCCAGCTCACCCAAGACAGGGGGCCCTGGGGCCAACGTCCTGACTTTC
v_call: TRBV18
d_call: TRBD1
clone_size: many
j_call: TRBJ2-6

cdr3_aa: CASRLQNTEAFF
cdr3_nt: TGTGCCAGCAGACTTCAGAACACTGAAGCTTTCTTT
v_call: TRBV2
d_call: .
clone_size: .
j_call: TRBJ1-1